This T cell receptor (beta chain) was recorded in a study of blood T cell repertoires in COVID-19. Some clones are missing from TCRdb's copy, which holds only in-frame ones; the method was immunoSEQ multiplex PCR. The profile shows approximately 50,000 clones, over 85% of them singletons. The germline CDR1 and CDR2 sequences are MGHRA and YSYEKL. The V end lost 0 bases, the J end lost 1 base, and 12 bases lay between the germline ends. CDR3 length: 16 amino acids. Sequenced: peripheral blood. The gene calls are TRBV4-1 and TRBJ1-1, with D perhaps matching TRBD1 (6 bases). The TCR was taken from a human donor in a cohort sampled during active COVID-19. The CDR3 sequence is CASSQDRNRENTEAFF. CDR3 sequence (DNA): TGCGCCAGCAGCCAAGATCGGAACAGGGAGAACACTGAAGCTTTCTTT.